The present T cell receptor beta chain was sequenced within a study of response to subunit inactivated influenza vaccine. Study-wide results and caveats: Authors suggested each seasonal flu vaccination may recruit only limited numbers of new T cells.

From the RT-PCR reads, TCRdb called clonotypes with MiXCR, one entry per CDR3 protein. The sample has hundreds of thousands of distinct CDR3 sequences; 20% to 25% are singletons. As for this clonotype: Its antigen is not known.

The ends lost 7 bases at V and 1 base at J; junction bases unmatched: 7. The CDR3 sequence is 15 residues long. The source is a man in his fifties or sixties who received an inactivated influenza vaccine. The V and J genes are TRBV12-3 or TRBV12-4 and TRBJ2-3, with 8 bases lining up with TRBD1. The sequenced sample was PBMCs from blood, obtained 21 months after vaccination. CDR3 amino acids: CASNKAGGGTDTQYF. The CDR3 DNA is TGTGCCAGCAATAAAGCAGGGGGCGGCACAGATACGCAGTATTTT.